A selection of T cell receptor beta chains follows, all from one sample in a study of PD-1 blockade in classical Hodgkin lymphoma. Some clones are missing from TCRdb's copy, which holds only in-frame ones; the method was immunoSEQ multiplex PCR. The sample consists of tens of thousands of clones, approximately 95% of them appearing once. Sequenced: peripheral blood mononuclear cells (PBMCs). The origin of the receptors is a human donor with classical Hodgkin lymphoma. Each CDR3 is given with its conserved first and last residue. The D gene is left open where the match is weak. Size values are once, few and many counts, or a class for expanded clones, and some rows have none.

J | size | D | V | DNA | CDR3
TRBJ1-6 | once | - | TRBV7-8 | TGTGCCAGCAGCCTAGGATCTGGGAATTCACCCCTCCACTTT | CASSLGSGNSPLHF
TRBJ2-1 | - | - | TRBV10-2 | TGCGCCAGCAGGACGGGAGTTCCCTCCTACAATGAGCAGTTCTTC | CASRTGVPSYNEQFF
TRBJ2-3 | - | - | TRBV11-2 | TGTGCCAGCAGCCTTCTCAGGGGCGGGGGCACAGATACGCAGTATTTT | CASSLLRGGGTDTQYF
TRBJ1-1 | - | - | TRBV10-3 | TGTGCCATCAGTGAGTACCGACCAACTGGGACTGAAGCTTTCTTT | CAISEYRPTGTEAFF
TRBJ2-7 | - | - | TRBV4-1 | TGCGCCAGCAGCCATTATGTGGATAGATCCTACGAGCAGTACTTC | CASSHYVDRSYEQYF
TRBJ1-1 | - | - | TRBV29-1 | TGCAGCGTTGACGGCGTACAGCTAAACACTGAAGCTTTCTTT | CSVDGVQLNTEAFF
TRBJ2-1 | - | - | TRBV14 | TGTGCCAGCAGCCAAGTAGGACGGGGGAAAAACGACAATGAGCAGTTCTTC | CASSQVGRGKNDNEQFF
TRBJ1-2 | - | TRBD1 | TRBV14 | TGTGCCAGCAGCCCGGGACAGGGGCACTATGGCTACACCTTC | CASSPGQGHYGYTF
TRBJ1-1 | - | - | TRBV2 | TGTGCCAGCAAATGGATGAACACTGAAGCTTTCTTT | CASKWMNTEAFF
TRBJ2-3 | - | - | TRBV7-3 | TGTGCCAGCAGCTTAATAGGCCCGGACACAGATACGCAGTATTTT | CASSLIGPDTDTQYF
TRBJ1-2 | - | - | TRBV2 | TGTGCCAGCAGTGGCCCGCAGAAGATCTATGGCTACACCTTC | CASSGPQKIYGYTF
TRBJ1-5 | - | - | TRBV7-2 | TGTGCCAGCAGCTTAATCGGTCCCAATCAGCCCCAGCATTTT | CASSLIGPNQPQHF
TRBJ2-7 | - | - | TRBV9 | TGTGCCAGCAGCGAGGGAGGACAGGCGTACTACGAGCAGTACTTC | CASSEGGQAYYEQYF
TRBJ2-6 | - | TRBD1 | TRBV27 | TGTGCCAGCAGTTTAAGCAGGACAGGTTTCTTCTCTGGGGCCAACGTCCTGACTTTC | CASSLSRTGFFSGANVLTF
TRBJ1-1 | once | - | TRBV7-9 | TGTGCCAGCAGCTTAGCGACAGATACTGAAGCTTTCTTT | CASSLATDTEAFF
TRBJ2-1 | - | - | TRBV9 | TGTGCCAGCAGCGTAGAACCGGCCGATGAGCAGTTCTTC | CASSVEPADEQFF
TRBJ2-3 | - | - | TRBV19 | TGTGCCAGTAGTGAAGGGGCGGGAATCACAGATACGCAGTATTTT | CASSEGAGITDTQYF
TRBJ2-7 | - | TRBD1 | TRBV5-4 | TGTGCCAGCAGCTTGATGGGGACAGGCTACGGAGAGCAGTACTTC | CASSLMGTGYGEQYF
TRBJ2-5 | - | - | TRBV19 | TGTGCCAGTAGTATGTTCCGGCAAGAGACCCAGTACTTC | CASSMFRQETQYF
TRBJ1-5 | - | - | TRBV19 | TGTGCCAGTAGTATGCGAGCGGTCGGCAATCAGCCCCAGCATTTT | CASSMRAVGNQPQHF
TRBJ1-1 | - | - | TRBV15 | TGTGCCACCAGCAGAGATCATACGGACTACACTGAAGCTTTCTTT | CATSRDHTDYTEAFF
TRBJ1-5 | - | - | TRBV28 | TGTGCCAGCAGCTGGGGGGGAAATCAGCCCCAGCATTTT | CASSWGGNQPQHF
TRBJ1-2 | - | - | TRBV5-4 | TGTGCCAGCAGCTTCGGTCGAGGTGGCTACACCTTC | CASSFGRGGYTF
TRBJ2-1 | - | - | TRBV10-3 | TGTGCCATCAGTGAGTTTGGCGGAAGCTCCTACAATGAGCAGTTCTTC | CAISEFGGSSYNEQFF
TRBJ1-2 | once | - | TRBV5-1 | TGCGCCAGCAGCTTAGGGCAGAACTATGGCTACACCTTC | CASSLGQNYGYTF
TRBJ2-1 | - | TRBD2 | TRBV7-9 | TGTGCCAGCAGCTTAATTAGCGGGGGTTACAATGAGCAGTTCTTC | CASSLISGGYNEQFF
TRBJ2-7 | - | - | TRBV19 | TGTGCCAGTAGTAAGCTTTTTGGGGTCTACGAGCAGTACTTC | CASSKLFGVYEQYF
TRBJ2-7 | - | TRBD1 | TRBV6-1 | TGTGCCAGCAGCCCCGGGACAGAACCATACGAGCAGTACTTC | CASSPGTEPYEQYF
TRBJ2-2 | - | - | TRBV4-1 | TGCGCCAGCAGCCACGAAGCGGCGGCGAACACCGGGGAGCTGTTTTTT | CASSHEAAANTGELFF
TRBJ2-7 | - | - | TRBV30 | TGTGCCTGGAGTGAATGGAGCAAGTTCTCCTACGAGCAGTACTTC | CAWSEWSKFSYEQYF
TRBJ2-5 | - | - | TRBV7-3 | TGTGCCAGCAGCAGGGGGGTCCAAGAGACCCAGTACTTC | CASSRGVQETQYF
TRBJ1-1 | - | - | TRBV4-3 | TGCGCCAGCAGCCAAGATCCGAACAGGATCAACACTGAAGCTTTCTTT | CASSQDPNRINTEAFF
TRBJ2-1 | - | - | TRBV2 | TGTGCCAGCAGTGAAGGCGGGGCAGCCTCCTACAATGAGCAGTTCTTC | CASSEGGAASYNEQFF
TRBJ2-2 | - | - | TRBV7-2 | TGTGCCAGCAGCTTAACTACAAGGAACACCGGGGAGCTGTTTTTT | CASSLTTRNTGELFF
TRBJ1-2 | few | - | TRBV7-3 | TGTGCCAGCAGCTTAAATCCAGGGTCCGGCTATGGCTACACCTTC | CASSLNPGSGYGYTF
TRBJ1-1 | - | - | TRBV14 | TGTGCCAGCAGCCAAGGGCGGGGGTCGCAGCAAGCTTTCTTT | CASSQGRGSQQAFF
TRBJ2-7 | - | - | TRBV7-9 | TGTGCCAGCAGCCCCCTCGTTAGCGGCTACGAGCAGTACTTC | CASSPLVSGYEQYF
TRBJ2-3 | few | TRBD2 | TRBV7-9 | TGTGCCAGCAGCTTCCCTAAAGCGGGGGGTACAGATACGCAGTATTTT | CASSFPKAGGTDTQYF
TRBJ2-3 | - | TRBD1 | TRBV7-9 | TGTGCCAGCAGCTTGACAAGACAGGGGCAAGGATCTAGCACAGATACGCAGTATTTT | CASSLTRQGQGSSTDTQYF
TRBJ1-1 | - | - | TRBV6-6 | TGTGCCAGCAGTTACCCACGCAGGGGCAGAACTGAAGCTTTCTTT | CASSYPRRGRTEAFF
TRBJ2-5 | - | - | TRBV18 | TGTGCCAGCTCACCCCGGACAGCCTCTCAAGAGACCCAGTACTTC | CASSPRTASQETQYF
TRBJ1-5 | - | - | TRBV5-1 | TGCGCCAGCAGCCCACAACCACAGGGCCCGGGTGGCAATCAGCCCCAGCATTTT | CASSPQPQGPGGNQPQHF
TRBJ2-7 | - | - | TRBV30 | TGTGCCTGGAGTGTAGGCCCGCTACTACGAGAGCAGTACTTC | CAWSVGPLLREQYF
TRBJ2-1 | - | - | TRBV15 | TGTGCCACCAGTGGGACGGCTAGCCCTGGGAATGAGCAGTTCTTC | CATSGTASPGNEQFF
TRBJ1-1 | - | - | TRBV9 | TGTGCCAGCAGCCAGGTGGGGAACACTGAAGCTTTCTTT | CASSQVGNTEAFF
TRBJ1-2 | once | - | TRBV20-1 | TGCAGTGCTAGAGTTGCCCATGGCTACACCTTC | CSARVAHGYTF
TRBJ1-5 | - | - | TRBV5-6 | TGTGCCAGCAGCTTGGGGACAAGGGGATTGGGGAGCAATCAGCCCCAGCATTTT | CASSLGTRGLGSNQPQHF
TRBJ2-7 | - | - | TRBV19 | TGTGCCAGTAGTACCCCCGGGGGACGGTCATACGAGCAGTACTTC | CASSTPGGRSYEQYF
TRBJ2-7 | few | - | TRBV11-3 | TGTGCCAGCAGCATGGACGGGCGTACGGGCGAGCAGTACTTC | CASSMDGRTGEQYF
TRBJ1-1 | - | - | TRBV6-5 | TGTGCCAGCAGTTACTCGGGCAGGGTAATAACTGAAGCTTTCTTT | CASSYSGRVITEAFF
TRBJ2-1 | - | TRBD2 | TRBV6-5 | TGTGCCACAGCACCGGCGGGAGAGATCTACAATGAGCAGTTCTTC | CATAPAGEIYNEQFF
TRBJ1-5 | - | TRBD1 | TRBV10-3 | TGTGCCATCAGTGCGACCGGGACAGTCAATCAGCCCCAGCATTTT | CAISATGTVNQPQHF
TRBJ2-5 | - | - | TRBV6-1 | TGTGCCAGCAGTGAAGCGATTGTGGGTAGTGAGACCCAGTACTTC | CASSEAIVGSETQYF
TRBJ1-1 | few | - | TRBV28 | TGTGCCAGCAGTTTATACGGGGAAGCTTTCTTT | CASSLYGEAFF